Below are 27 T cell receptor beta chains sequenced from a single sample in a study of T-cell memory formation after mild COVID-19 (dated by TCRdb to the early 2020s). Libraries came from 5' RACE. Sequencer: Illumina NovaSeq 6000. The raw public data were reprocessed by TCRdb itself: fastp quality trimming at Q25, MiXCR clonotype calling, in-frame beta chains only. Each record represents a unique CDR3 protein, reported with the most common genes and DNA among its rows. The sample includes approximately 150,000 distinct CDR3 sequences, with about a fifth observed a single time. Of the sample, around 2.5% is held by the ten largest clones. The sample was PBMCs or a T cell subset sorted from them (not recorded which). Receptors were obtained from an adult woman who had mild COVID-19 (a few samples of this study predate the infection). The sample titles of this study are shuffled in the database, so cell type and time point are left out; the donor was told from shared clones.

The CDR3 bases are TGCAGCGCCCGACAGGGTGACTATGGCTACACCTTC. Residues: CSARQGDYGYTF. J is TRBJ1-2 and V is TRBV29-1; 7 nucleotides align to TRBD1. The CDR3 is made up of 12 amino acids. Germline assignment: CDR1 SQVTM and CDR2 ANQGSEA. The junction had 5 bases not matched to a gene; V was cut back by 7 bases and J by 3 bases.

This chain uses TRBV2 with TRBJ2-5; the D is unclear. The length of the CDR3 is 8 residues. The V gene's germline CDR1 is SNHLY and CDR2 FYNNEI. The CDR3 region has the DNA TGTGAGTGGGAGACCCAGTACTTC. Its translation is CEWETQYF.

This clonotype has just a few counts. The CDR3 loop reads CAIRPGQNNYGYTF. DNA of the CDR3: TGTGCCATCAGGCCGGGACAGAATAACTATGGCTACACCTTC. The chain carries TRBV10-3 and TRBJ1-2, with 7 bases aligning to TRBD1. With 6 bases clipped from V and 1 base from J, the junction kept 5 bases outside the gene matches. This CDR3 has 14 amino acids. The germline V gene encodes CDR1 ENHRY and CDR2 SYGVKD.

The rearrangement uses TRBV20-1 and TRBJ2-5, with a possible D match to TRBD2 (6 bases). Between the trimmed V and J ends, which lost 3 bases and 5 bases, there was a span of 16 bases. Germline CDR1 DFQATT, CDR2 SNEGSKA (reference sequence). This CDR3 is 14 amino acids long. CDR3 region: CSASRTGGMETQYF. Here the CDR3 DNA reads TGCAGTGCTAGCCGTACAGGAGGGATGGAGACCCAGTACTTC.

The chain is built from TRBV11-2 and TRBJ2-3; no clear D gene. Germline V gene lookup returns CDR1 SGHAT and CDR2 FQNNGV. The CDR3 runs 14 residues. V was trimmed by 5 bases and J by 1 base, leaving 10 bases between them. CDR3 protein: CASSKSRRTDTQYF. Here the CDR3 DNA reads TGTGCCAGCAGCAAAAGTCGCCGCACAGATACGCAGTATTTT.

This clonotype came up a few times. The chain has TRBV4-3 and TRBJ2-5; 8 nucleotides align to TRBD1. The V gene end was trimmed by 1 base and the J gene end by 5 bases; junction bases not matched to a gene: 6. This CDR3 is built from 15 residues. Germline V gene sequence: CDR1 LGHNA, CDR2 YSLEER. CDR3 amino acids: CASSQAQGAWETQYF. The CDR3 DNA reads TGCGCCAGCAGCCAAGCCCAGGGGGCGTGGGAGACCCAGTACTTC.

The V call is TRBV4-3, the J call TRBJ2-1, with D uncertain. The V end lost 1 base, the J end lost 2 bases, and 15 bases lay between the germline ends. From germline, CDR1 is LGHNA and CDR2 YSLEER. CDR3 length: 17 amino acids. CDR3 amino acids: CASSQGIRWEAYNEQFF. The CDR3 DNA sequence: TGCGCCAGCAGCCAAGGTATTCGGTGGGAAGCCTACAATGAGCAGTTCTTC.

The CDR3 DNA is TGCAGTGCTAGACAGGACTTAGATTATGGCTACACCTTC. It specifies CSARQDLDYGYTF. This chain joins TRBV20-1 and TRBJ1-2; D gene uncertain. The CDR3 totals 13 residues. Germline CDR1 DFQATT, CDR2 SNEGSKA (reference sequence). Trimming shortened V by 2 bases and J by 5 bases, and 12 bases separated the two germline ends.

In its sample, this clonotype was seen many times. The chain is built from TRBV7-9 and TRBJ2-1, with TRBD2 as a possible D gene (6 bases). There are 15 residues in the CDR3. CDR1 and CDR2 (germline): SEHNR, FQNEAQ (reference sequence). V was pared by 5 bases and J by 8 bases, with 19 bases between. CDR3 coding DNA: TGTGCCAGCAGCCCCGGAGGGGTGCTTTGGTATGAGCAGTTCTTC. Translation gives CASSPGGVLWYEQFF.

This clonotype occurred a few times. The rearrangement links TRBV14 to TRBJ2-1; 12 nucleotides line up with TRBD2. This CDR3 spans 17 amino acids. CDR1 and CDR2 (germline): SGHDN, FVKESK. V trimming: 5 bases; J trimming: 7 bases; junction bases outside the gene matches: 12. The CDR3 DNA is TGTGCCAGCAGCAAATACGTTATGACTAGCGGGGGTAATGAGCAGTTCTTC. Translating gives CASSKYVMTSGGNEQFF.

The chain carries TRBV11-3 and TRBJ2-5; 12 bases line up with TRBD2. Per germline, CDR1 SGHNT and CDR2 YENEEA. The CDR3 is 16 amino acids. V lost 5 bases, J lost 1 base, and 5 bases stayed unmatched. The CDR3 region has the DNA TGTGCCAGCAGCGTAACTAGCGGGAGGACCCAAGAGACCCAGTACTTC. It encodes CASSVTSGRTQETQYF.

V gene TRBV12-3 or TRBV12-4 combines with J gene TRBJ2-1; D tentatively fits TRBD1 or TRBD2 (6 bases each). V lost 4 bases and J lost 4, with 14 bases in between. CDR3 length: 15 amino acids. The CDR3 region is CASSWSGGGYNEQFF. CDR3 in DNA: TGTGCCAGCAGTTGGAGCGGAGGGGGATACAATGAGCAGTTCTTC.

In its sample, this clonotype was seen a few times. J is TRBJ2-3 and V is TRBV7-3; no definite D call. Trimming removed 0 bases from V and 3 bases from J, with 7 bases in between. The germline V gene encodes CDR1 SGHTA and CDR2 FQGTGA. The CDR3 sequence is 14 residues long. The CDR3 DNA reads as TGTGCCAGCAGCTTAACTACCCTGACAGATACGCAGTATTTT. Amino acid sequence: CASSLTTLTDTQYF.

This clonotype came up a few times. This chain joins TRBV18 and TRBJ2-7, with D perhaps assigned TRBD1 or TRBD2 (5 bases each). V dropped 3 bases and J dropped 4 bases, with 13 bases sitting between them. CDR1 and CDR2 from the germline V gene are KGHSH and LQKENI. The length of the CDR3 is 14 residues. For the CDR3, the DNA is TGTGCCAGCTCACCTGGAGAGGGGTCTTACGAGCAGTACTTC. It translates to CASSPGEGSYEQYF.

This clonotype was observed a handful of times. CDR3: CASSVGTSGINEQFF. In DNA, the CDR3 is TGTGCCAGCAGCGTAGGGACTAGCGGGATCAATGAGCAGTTCTTC. The V and J genes are TRBV9 and TRBJ2-1, with 12 bases matching TRBD2. The V and J ends lost 0 bases and 6 bases, in that order; junction bases with no gene match: 1. CDR1 and CDR2 from the germline V gene are SGDLS and YYNGEE. The length of the CDR3 is 15 residues.

The chain carries TRBV5-5 and TRBJ1-3, with TRBD1 identical over 7 bases. CDR1 and CDR2 (germline): SGHKS, YYEKEE (reference sequence). V shed 7 bases and J 4 bases; nucleotides not matched to a gene: 8. The CDR3 sequence is 14 residues long. The CDR3 nucleotides are TGTGCCAGCTTCGACAGGGTTAACGGAAACACCATATATTTT. Translation: CASFDRVNGNTIYF.

The chain links TRBV5-1 to TRBJ2-1; a possible D gene is TRBD1 (5 bases). Per germline, CDR1 SGHRS and CDR2 YFSETQ. The CDR3 length is 16 residues. Trimming left V 1 base short and J 5 bases short, with 16 bases between. This CDR3 reads CASSLRRGRPHNEQFF. The CDR3 bases are TGCGCCAGCAGCTTGAGAAGGGGCAGGCCTCACAATGAGCAGTTCTTC. Using reference TRBV5-1 and TRBJ2-1 for the parts outside the CDR3, the full variable domain is KAGVTQTPRYLIKTRGQQVTLSCSPISGHRSVSWYQQTPGQGLQFLFEYFSETQRNKGNFPGRFSGRQFSNSRSEMNVSTLELGDSALYLCASSLRRGRPHNEQFFGPGTRLTVL.

The rearrangement uses TRBV29-1 and TRBJ2-3; 10 bases are shared with TRBD2. The CDR3 is 15 amino acids. Germline-derived CDR1 and CDR2 are SQVTM and ANQGSEA. Trimming removed 3 bases from V and 2 bases from J; junction bases left unmatched: 5. As DNA, the CDR3 is TGCAGCGTTGATAGTAGCGGGGGGAACACAGATACGCAGTATTTT. Translated, it gives CSVDSSGGNTDTQYF.

This clonotype has a handful of counts. The V call is TRBV5-1, the J call TRBJ2-1; 10 nucleotides agree with TRBD1. Germline V gene data show CDR1 as SGHRS and CDR2 as YFSETQ. The CDR3 is 17 residues long. The V segment lost 3 bases and the J segment 4 bases; nucleotides outside the gene matches: 10. CDR3 in amino acids: CASSSGLGQGRYNEQFF. The CDR3 region has the DNA TGCGCCAGCAGCTCGGGACTGGGACAGGGGAGGTACAATGAGCAGTTCTTC.

The chain is built from TRBV2 and TRBJ2-1, with 7 bases matching TRBD2. The CDR3 contains 12 residues. Germline values: CDR1 SNHLY, CDR2 FYNNEI. The V and J ends lost 6 bases and 9 bases, in that order; junction bases with no gene match: 5. This CDR3 reads CASRGGPGEQFF. CDR3 nucleotide sequence: TGTGCCAGCAGGGGAGGGCCTGGTGAGCAGTTCTTC.

The V gene is TRBV6-5, the J gene TRBJ2-1; D not resolved. CDR1 MNHEY and CDR2 SVGAGI come from the germline V gene. The CDR3 has 14 amino acids. Trimming left V 2 bases short and J 0 bases short, with 5 bases between. CDR3 region: CASSYSLSYNEQFF. Written as DNA, the CDR3 is TGTGCCAGCAGTTACAGCCTCTCCTACAATGAGCAGTTCTTC.

The rearrangement links TRBV12-3 or TRBV12-4 to TRBJ1-1; no clear D gene. This CDR3 has 12 residues. V lost 1 base and J lost 9, with 9 bases in between. This chain's CDR3 is CASSLGRAQAFF. CDR3 coding DNA: TGTGCCAGCAGTTTAGGGAGGGCCCAAGCTTTCTTT.

This clonotype was seen a few times. The chain uses TRBV20-1 and TRBJ2-7; D might be TRBD2 (6 bases). The CDR3 length is 13 residues. The V gene lost 7 bases and the J gene lost 5 bases, with 18 bases spanning the gap. CDR1 and CDR2 (germline): DFQATT, SNEGSKA (reference sequence). CDR3 amino acids: CSGVGTPPNEQYF. CDR3 DNA: TGCAGTGGCGTCGGGACTCCCCCCAACGAGCAGTACTTC.

The chain couples TRBV5-1 to TRBJ2-2; 7 bases are shared with TRBD1. Trimming took 5 bases from V and 4 from J; bases not matched to a gene: 11. The V gene's germline CDR1 is SGHRS and CDR2 YFSETQ. The CDR3 is made up of 16 amino acids. CDR3 in amino acids: CASRPQGTDLTGELFF. CDR3 coding DNA: TGCGCCAGCAGGCCCCAAGGGACAGACCTCACCGGGGAGCTGTTTTTT.

This clonotype has just a few counts. The V and J genes are TRBV2 and TRBJ2-3; D not certain. From germline, CDR1 is SNHLY and CDR2 FYNNEI. Trimming cost V 4 bases and J 6 bases, with 8 bases left between them. The CDR3 runs 12 residues. The CDR3 is CASSASMDTQYF. CDR3 nucleotide sequence: TGTGCCAGCAGTGCCAGTATGGATACGCAGTATTTT.

The chain carries TRBV20-1 and TRBJ2-7; tentatively, D is TRBD1 or TRBD2 (5 bases each). Trimming removed 6 bases at V and 4 bases at J, with 16 bases between. Per germline, CDR1 DFQATT and CDR2 SNEGSKA (reference sequence). This CDR3 is 13 amino acids long. The CDR3 loop reads CSARRGSGYEQYF. In DNA, the CDR3 is TGCAGTGCCCGGAGAGGGTCAGGGTACGAGCAGTACTTC.

This clonotype was detected only a few times. The chain has TRBV5-6 and TRBJ2-3; D unclear. CDR3 length: 15 residues. Trimming took 5 bases from V and 0 from J, leaving 13 bases between them. Germline values: CDR1 SGHDT, CDR2 YYEEEE. The CDR3 region is CASRPNVGSTDTQYF. The CDR3 nucleotides read TGTGCCAGCAGGCCGAACGTAGGGAGCACAGATACGCAGTATTTT.